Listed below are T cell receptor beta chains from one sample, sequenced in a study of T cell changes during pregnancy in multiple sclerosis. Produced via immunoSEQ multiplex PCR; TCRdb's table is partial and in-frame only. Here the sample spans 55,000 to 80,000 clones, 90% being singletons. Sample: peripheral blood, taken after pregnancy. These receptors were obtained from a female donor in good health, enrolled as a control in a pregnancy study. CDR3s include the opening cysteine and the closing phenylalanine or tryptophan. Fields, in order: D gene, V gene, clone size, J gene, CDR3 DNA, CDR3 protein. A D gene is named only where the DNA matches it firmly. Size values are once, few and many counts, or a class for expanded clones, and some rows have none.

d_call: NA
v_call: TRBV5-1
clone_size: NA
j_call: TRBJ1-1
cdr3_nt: TGCGCCAGCAGCTTGGTGGGGGGGTACACTGAAGCTTTCTTT
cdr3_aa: CASSLVGGYTEAFF

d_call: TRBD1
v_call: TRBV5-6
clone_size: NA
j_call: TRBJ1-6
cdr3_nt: TGTGCCAGCAGCTTGTCCAGGGGGCACGATTCACCCCTCCACTTT
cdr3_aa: CASSLSRGHDSPLHF

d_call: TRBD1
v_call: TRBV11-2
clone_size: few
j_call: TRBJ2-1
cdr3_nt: TGTGCCAGCAGCTCCACCCGGGACAGGGATAAGTCGCAGTTCTTC
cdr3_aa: CASSSTRDRDKSQFF

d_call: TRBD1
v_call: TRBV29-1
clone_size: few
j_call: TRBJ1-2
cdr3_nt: TGCAGCGTGGATTCGACAGGGGCCTATGGCTACACCTTC
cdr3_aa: CSVDSTGAYGYTF

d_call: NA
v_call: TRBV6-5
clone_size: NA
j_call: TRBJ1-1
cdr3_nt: TGTGCCACACAAGACATGAACACTGAAGCTTTCTTT
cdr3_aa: CATQDMNTEAFF

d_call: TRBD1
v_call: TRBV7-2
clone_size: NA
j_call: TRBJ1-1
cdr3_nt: TGTGCCAGCAGCTTAGGGACAGGAACTGAAGCTTTCTTT
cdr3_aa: CASSLGTGTEAFF

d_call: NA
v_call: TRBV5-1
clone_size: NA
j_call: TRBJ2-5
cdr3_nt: TGCGCCAGCAGCTTCGCAGGGGGGGAGACCCAGTACTTC
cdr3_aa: CASSFAGGETQYF

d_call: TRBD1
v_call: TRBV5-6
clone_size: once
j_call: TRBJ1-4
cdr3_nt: TGTGCCAGCAGCTTGTTCGACAGGGGAGGGGAAAAACTGTTTTTT
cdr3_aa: CASSLFDRGGEKLFF

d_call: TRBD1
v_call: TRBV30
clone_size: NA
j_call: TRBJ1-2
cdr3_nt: TGTGCCTGGAGATTTCCGGGACAGGGTAAAAGGGAGTACACCTTC
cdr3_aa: CAWRFPGQGKREYTF

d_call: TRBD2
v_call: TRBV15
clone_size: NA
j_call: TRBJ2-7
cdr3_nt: TGTGCCACCAGCAGAGCGCGTAGCGGGAGCGGGCACGAGCAGTACTTC
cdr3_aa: CATSRARSGSGHEQYF

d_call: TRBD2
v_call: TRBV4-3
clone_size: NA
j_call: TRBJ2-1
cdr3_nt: TGCGCCAGCAGCCAAGGTGGCGGAGCGGGGGGTAGCAATGAGCAGTTCTTC
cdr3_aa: CASSQGGGAGGSNEQFF

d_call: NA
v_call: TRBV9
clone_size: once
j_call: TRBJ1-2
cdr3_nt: TGTGCCAGCAGCGTAGTTGACAGCACGTATGGCTACACCTTC
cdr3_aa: CASSVVDSTYGYTF

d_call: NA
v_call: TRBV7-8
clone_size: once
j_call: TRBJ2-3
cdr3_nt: TGTGCCAGCAGCTTCGGGGCAGATACGCAGTATTTT
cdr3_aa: CASSFGADTQYF

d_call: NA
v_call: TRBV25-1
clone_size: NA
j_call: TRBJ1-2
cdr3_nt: TGTGCCAGCAGTGAGGAGGGCGAGAATGGCTACACCTTC
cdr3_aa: CASSEEGENGYTF

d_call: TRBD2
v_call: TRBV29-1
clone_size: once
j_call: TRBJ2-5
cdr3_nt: TGCAGCGTTAAACTAGCGGGAGTTTGGGGAGAGACCCAGTACTTC
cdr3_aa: CSVKLAGVWGETQYF

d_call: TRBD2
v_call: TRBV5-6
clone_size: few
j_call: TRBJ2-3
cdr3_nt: TGTGCCAGCAGCCTGGCGGGGGGGCAAACAGATACGCAGTATTTT
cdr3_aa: CASSLAGGQTDTQYF

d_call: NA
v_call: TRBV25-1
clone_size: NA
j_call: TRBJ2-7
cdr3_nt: TGTGCCAGCAGTAGCAGGGACGAGCAGTACTTC
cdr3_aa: CASSSRDEQYF

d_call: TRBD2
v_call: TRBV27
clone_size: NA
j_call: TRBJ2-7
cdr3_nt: TGTGCCAGCAGTTTATCGGGACTAGCGGCCTACGAGCAGTACTTC
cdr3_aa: CASSLSGLAAYEQYF

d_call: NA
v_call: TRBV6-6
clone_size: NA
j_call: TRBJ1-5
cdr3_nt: TGTGCCACCTATAGGACGGGACAGCCCCAGCATTTT
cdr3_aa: CATYRTGQPQHF

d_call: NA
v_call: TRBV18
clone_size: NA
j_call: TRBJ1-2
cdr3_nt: TGTGCCAGCTCACCAACCGGCCGGGATGGCTACACCTTC
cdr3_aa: CASSPTGRDGYTF

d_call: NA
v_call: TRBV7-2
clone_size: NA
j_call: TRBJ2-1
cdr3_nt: TGTGCCAGCAGCTTAGTCCTCTCCGAGCAGTTCTTC
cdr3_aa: CASSLVLSEQFF

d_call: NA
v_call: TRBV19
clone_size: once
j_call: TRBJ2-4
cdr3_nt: TGTGCCAGCGGAGAGGGGACGGGAGTAAGCAACATTCAGTACTTC
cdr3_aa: CASGEGTGVSNIQYF

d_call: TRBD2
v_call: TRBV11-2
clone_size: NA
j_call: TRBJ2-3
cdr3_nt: TGTGCCAGCAGCTTACGGGTTCCGGGACTAGCTGCAGATACGCAGTATTTT
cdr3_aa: CASSLRVPGLAADTQYF

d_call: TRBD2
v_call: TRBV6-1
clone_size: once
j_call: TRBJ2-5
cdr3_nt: TGTGCCTCCCCAGCGGGATATCAAGAGACCCAGTACTTC
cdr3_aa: CASPAGYQETQYF

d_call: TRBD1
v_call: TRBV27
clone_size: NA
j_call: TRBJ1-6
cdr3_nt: TGTGCCAGCAGTAACTACCAGGAGGCAGGGGGCGGGTCACCCCTCCACTTT
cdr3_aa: CASSNYQEAGGGSPLHF

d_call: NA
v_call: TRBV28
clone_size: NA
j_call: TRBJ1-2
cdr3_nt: TGTGCCAGCAGTTTATTTCAGGGGAACTATGGCTACACCTTC
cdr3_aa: CASSLFQGNYGYTF

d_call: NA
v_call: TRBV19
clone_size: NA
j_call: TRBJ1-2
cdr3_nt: TGTGCCAGTAGTACCTCCGGGTATGGCTACACCTTC
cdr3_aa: CASSTSGYGYTF

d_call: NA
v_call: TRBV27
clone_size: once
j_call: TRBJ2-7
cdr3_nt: TGTGCCAGCAGTTTATTTGCAGACTACGAGCAGTACTTC
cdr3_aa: CASSLFADYEQYF

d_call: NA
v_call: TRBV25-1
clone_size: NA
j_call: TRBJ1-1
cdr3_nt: TGTGCCAGCAGTGAGGGGGGGGGAACTGAAGCTTTCTTT
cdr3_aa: CASSEGGGTEAFF

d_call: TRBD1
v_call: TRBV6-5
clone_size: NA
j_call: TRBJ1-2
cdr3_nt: TGTGCCAGCAGTGACAGGGACGATGGCTACACCTTC
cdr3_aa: CASSDRDDGYTF

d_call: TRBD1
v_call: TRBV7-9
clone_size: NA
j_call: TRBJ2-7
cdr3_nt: TGTGCCAGCAGCCCGAGACAGGGGGGCGAGCAGTACTTC
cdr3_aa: CASSPRQGGEQYF

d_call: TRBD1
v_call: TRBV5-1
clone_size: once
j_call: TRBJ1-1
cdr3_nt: TGCGCCAGCAGGGCCGGGACAGGCCCCTCAATGAACACTGAAGCTTTCTTT
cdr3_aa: CASRAGTGPSMNTEAFF

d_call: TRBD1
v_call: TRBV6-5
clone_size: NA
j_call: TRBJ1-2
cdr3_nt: TGTGCCAGCAGCGAGGACAGGGCCCCGTATGGCTACACCTTC
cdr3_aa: CASSEDRAPYGYTF

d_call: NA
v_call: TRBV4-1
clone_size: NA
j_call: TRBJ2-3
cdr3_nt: TGCGCCAGCAGCCAATTGGGGGGGGCGAGTACAGATACGCAGTATTTT
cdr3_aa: CASSQLGGASTDTQYF

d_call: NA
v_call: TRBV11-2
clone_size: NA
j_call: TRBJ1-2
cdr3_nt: TGTGCCAGCAGCAATACAGGGCCGGCGAGCTATGGCTACACCTTC
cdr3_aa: CASSNTGPASYGYTF

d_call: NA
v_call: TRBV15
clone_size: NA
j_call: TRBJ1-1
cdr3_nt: TGTGCCACCAGCAGAGATCGACAGCCGAACACTGAAGCTTTCTTT
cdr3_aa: CATSRDRQPNTEAFF

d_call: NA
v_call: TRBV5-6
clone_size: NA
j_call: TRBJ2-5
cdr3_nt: TGTGCCAGCAGCCCCGGGGATCGGAAGACCCAGTACTTC
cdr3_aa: CASSPGDRKTQYF

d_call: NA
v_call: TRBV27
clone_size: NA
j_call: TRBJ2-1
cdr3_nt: TGTGCCAGCAGTTTATCGGGCGGGTTCAATGAGCAGTTCTTC
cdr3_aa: CASSLSGGFNEQFF